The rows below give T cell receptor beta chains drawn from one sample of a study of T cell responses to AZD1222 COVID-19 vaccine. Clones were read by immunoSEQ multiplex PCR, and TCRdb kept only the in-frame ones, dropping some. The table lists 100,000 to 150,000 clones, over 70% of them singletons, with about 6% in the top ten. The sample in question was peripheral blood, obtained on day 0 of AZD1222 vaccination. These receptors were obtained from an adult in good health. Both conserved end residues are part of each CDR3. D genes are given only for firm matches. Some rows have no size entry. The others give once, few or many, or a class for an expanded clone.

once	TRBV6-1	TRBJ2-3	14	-	TGTGCCAGCAGTTTACGACGGAGCACAGATACGCAGTATTTT	CASSLRRSTDTQYF
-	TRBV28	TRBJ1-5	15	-	TGTGCCAGCAGCAGTTCACGGTCCGGCATTCAGCCCCAGCATTTT	CASSSSRSGIQPQHF
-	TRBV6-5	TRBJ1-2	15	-	TGTGCCAGCAGTTACTCGAACCCCCCGAACTATGGCTACACCTTC	CASSYSNPPNYGYTF
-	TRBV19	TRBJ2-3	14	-	TGTGCCACTAGCAGGGGCAAGAGCACAGATACGCAGTATTTT	CATSRGKSTDTQYF
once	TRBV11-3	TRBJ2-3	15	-	TGTGCCAGCAGCTTAATGGGGGGCAGCACAGATACGCAGTATTTT	CASSLMGGSTDTQYF
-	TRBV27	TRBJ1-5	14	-	TGTGCCAGCAGCCGGGACGGACTCAATCAGCCCCAGCATTTT	CASSRDGLNQPQHF
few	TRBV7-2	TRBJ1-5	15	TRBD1	TGTGCCAGCAGCCGCGATACAGGGGGCGATCAGCCCCAGCATTTT	CASSRDTGGDQPQHF
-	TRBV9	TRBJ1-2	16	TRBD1	TGTGCCAGCAGCCTAGGGTCCGGGACAGGGGCCGACGGCTACACCTTC	CASSLGSGTGADGYTF
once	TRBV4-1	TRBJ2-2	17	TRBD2	TGCGCCAGCAGCCGAGGGACTAGCGGAACGGGGACCGGGGAGCTGTTTTTT	CASSRGTSGTGTGELFF
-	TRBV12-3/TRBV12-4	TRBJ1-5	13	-	TGTGCCAGCAGCAGGGAGCGGGACCAGCCCCAGCATTTT	CASSRERDQPQHF
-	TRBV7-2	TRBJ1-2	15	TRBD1	TGTGCCAGCAGCCCTAAGACAGGGATCAACTATGGCTACACCTTC	CASSPKTGINYGYTF
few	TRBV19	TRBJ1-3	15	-	TGTGCCAGTAGTGAGGACATCTCCTCTGGAAACACCATATATTTT	CASSEDISSGNTIYF
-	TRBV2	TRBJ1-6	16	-	TGTGCCAGCAGTGAATTCAGCCAGGGCAATAATTCACCCCTCCACTTT	CASSEFSQGNNSPLHF
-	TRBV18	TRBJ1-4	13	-	TGTGCCAGCTCACCCTCGATAAATGAAAAACTGTTTTTT	CASSPSINEKLFF
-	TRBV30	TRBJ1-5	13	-	TGTGCCTGGAGTCCGACCCGAGATCAGCCCCAGCATTTT	CAWSPTRDQPQHF
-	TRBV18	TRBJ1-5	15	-	TGTGCCAGCTCACAAGACAGGCTCCTCAATCAGCCCCAGCATTTT	CASSQDRLLNQPQHF